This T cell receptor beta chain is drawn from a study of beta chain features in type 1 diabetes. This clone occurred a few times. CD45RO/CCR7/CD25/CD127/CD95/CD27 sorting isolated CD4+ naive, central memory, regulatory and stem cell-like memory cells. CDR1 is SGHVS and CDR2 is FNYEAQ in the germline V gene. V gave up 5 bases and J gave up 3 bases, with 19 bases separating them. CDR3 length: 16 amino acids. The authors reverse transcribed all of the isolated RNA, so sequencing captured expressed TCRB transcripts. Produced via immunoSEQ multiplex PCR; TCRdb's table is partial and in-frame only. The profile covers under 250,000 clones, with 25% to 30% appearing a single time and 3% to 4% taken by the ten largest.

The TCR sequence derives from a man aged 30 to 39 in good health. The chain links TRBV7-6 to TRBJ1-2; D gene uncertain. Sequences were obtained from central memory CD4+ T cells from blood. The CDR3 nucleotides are TGTGCCAGCAGCCCGGACGGCTTCAAGGGCTACTATGGCTACACCTTC. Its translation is CASSPDGFKGYYGYTF.